This T cell receptor beta chain is drawn from a study of blood T cell repertoires in COVID-19. Original processing notes: Amplifying reference gene primers gave estimates of nucleated cell counts. The method was immunoSEQ multiplex PCR; TCRdb's version includes in-frame clones alone and lacks a portion of them. D and trimming come from the DNA, and the V and J calls and clone size come from that table. This table has roughly 230,000 clones, about 85% appearing once. Germline CDR1 and CDR2: LGHDT and YNNKEL (reference sequence). The CDR3 has 14 residues. J was trimmed by 11 bases and V by 1 base; bases with no gene match: 9.

Specimen: PBMCs or T cells enriched from blood (not recorded which). The chain links TRBV3-1 (or the pseudogene TRBV3-2) to TRBJ2-3; 7 nucleotides agree with TRBD2. The clonotype comes from a woman aged 50 to 60 who had been exposed to COVID-19. DNA for the CDR3: TGTGCCAGCAGCCAAGGTTACTCGGGGGGAGGGCAGTATTTT. The encoded protein is CASSQGYSGGGQYF.